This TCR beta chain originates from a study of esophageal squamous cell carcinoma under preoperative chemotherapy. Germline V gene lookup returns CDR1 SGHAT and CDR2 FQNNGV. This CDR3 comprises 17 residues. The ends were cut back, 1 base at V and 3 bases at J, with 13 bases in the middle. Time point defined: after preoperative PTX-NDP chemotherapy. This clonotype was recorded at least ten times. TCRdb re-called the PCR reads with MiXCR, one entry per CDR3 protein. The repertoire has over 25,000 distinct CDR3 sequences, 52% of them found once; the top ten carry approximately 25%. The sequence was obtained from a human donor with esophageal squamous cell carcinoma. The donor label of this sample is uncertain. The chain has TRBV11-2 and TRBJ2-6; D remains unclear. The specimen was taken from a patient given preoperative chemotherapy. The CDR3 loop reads CASSLVAGLGGANVLTF. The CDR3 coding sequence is TGTGCCAGCAGCTTAGTGGCAGGTTTAGGTGGGGCCAACGTCCTGACTTTC.